This T cell receptor beta chain was retrieved from a study of blood T cell repertoires in COVID-19. In the study overall: PBMCs, B-cell-depleted T cells, or T cells provided the cDNA or gDNA that made up the material.

Here immunoSEQ multiplex PCR was the method, and the copy in TCRdb shows in-frame clones only, minus some. Here the sample spans 92,000 or so clones, more than 70% being singletons. Germline CDR1 and CDR2: KGHSH and LQKENI. V dropped 4 bases and J dropped 0 bases, with 15 bases sitting between them. The CDR3 has 16 amino acids. This chain joins TRBV18 and TRBJ1-2, with no clear D. Sequencing was performed on peripheral blood. The receptor was isolated from a woman aged 80 or over with acute or convalescent COVID-19. CDR3 protein: CASSRALAGANYGYTF. The CDR3 DNA is TGTGCCAGCTCACGGGCCCTCGCGGGCGCTAACTATGGCTACACCTTC. Filled out from reference TRBV18 and TRBJ1-2, the complete variable domain reads NAGVMQNPRHLVRRRGQEARLRCSPMKGHSHVYWYRQLPEEGLKFMVYLQKENIIDESGMPKERFSAEFPKEGPSILRIQQVVRGDSAAYFCASSRALAGANYGYTFGSGTRLTVV.